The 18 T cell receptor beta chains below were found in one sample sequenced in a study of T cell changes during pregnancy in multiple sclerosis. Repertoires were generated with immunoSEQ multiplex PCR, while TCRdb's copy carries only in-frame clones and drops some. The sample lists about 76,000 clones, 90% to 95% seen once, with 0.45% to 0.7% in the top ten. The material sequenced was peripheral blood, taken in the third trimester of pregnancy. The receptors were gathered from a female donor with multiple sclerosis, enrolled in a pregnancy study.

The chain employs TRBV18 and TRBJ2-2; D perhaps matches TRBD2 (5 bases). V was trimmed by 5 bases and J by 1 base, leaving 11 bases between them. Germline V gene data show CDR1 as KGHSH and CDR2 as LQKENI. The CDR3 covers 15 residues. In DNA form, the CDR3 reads TGTGCCAGCTCATTTCAGGAGGTGAACACCGGGGAGCTGTTTTTT. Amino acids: CASSFQEVNTGELFF.

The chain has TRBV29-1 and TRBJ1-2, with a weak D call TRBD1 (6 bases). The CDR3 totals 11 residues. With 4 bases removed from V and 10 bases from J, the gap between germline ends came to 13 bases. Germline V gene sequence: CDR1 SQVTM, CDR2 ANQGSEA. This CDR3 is CSVAQQGFYTF. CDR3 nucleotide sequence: TGCAGCGTTGCCCAACAGGGCTTCTACACCTTC.

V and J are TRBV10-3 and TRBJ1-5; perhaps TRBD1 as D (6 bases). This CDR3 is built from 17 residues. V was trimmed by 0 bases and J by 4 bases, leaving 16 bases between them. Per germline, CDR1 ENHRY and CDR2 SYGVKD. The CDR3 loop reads CAISESQGGGWNQPQHF. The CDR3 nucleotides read TGTGCCATCAGTGAGTCCCAGGGAGGGGGATGGAATCAGCCCCAGCATTTT.

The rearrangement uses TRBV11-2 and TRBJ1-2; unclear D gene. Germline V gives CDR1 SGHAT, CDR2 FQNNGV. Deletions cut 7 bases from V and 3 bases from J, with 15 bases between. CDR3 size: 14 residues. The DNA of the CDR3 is TGTGCCAGCACCCTCGCGGGCGGGTACTATGGCTACACCTTC. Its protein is CASTLAGGYYGYTF. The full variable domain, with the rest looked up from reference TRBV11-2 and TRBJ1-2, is EAGVAQSPRYKIIEKRQSVAFWCNPISGHATLYWYQQILGQGPKLLIQFQNNGVVDDSQLPKDRFSAERLKGVDSTLKIQPAKLEDSAVYLCASTLAGGYYGYTFGSGTRLTVV.

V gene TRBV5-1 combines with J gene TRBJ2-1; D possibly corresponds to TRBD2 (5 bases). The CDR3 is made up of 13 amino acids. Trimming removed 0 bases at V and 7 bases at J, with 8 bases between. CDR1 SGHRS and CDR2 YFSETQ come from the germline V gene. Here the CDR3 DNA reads TGCGCCAGCAGCTTGGATCGAGGGAATGAGCAGTTCTTC. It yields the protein CASSLDRGNEQFF.

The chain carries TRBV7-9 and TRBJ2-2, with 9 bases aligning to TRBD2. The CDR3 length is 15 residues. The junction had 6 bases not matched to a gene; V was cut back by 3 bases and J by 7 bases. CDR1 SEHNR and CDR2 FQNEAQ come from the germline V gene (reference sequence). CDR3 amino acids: CASSFAGGRIGELFF. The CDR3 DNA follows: TGTGCCAGCAGCTTTGCGGGGGGGCGTATCGGGGAGCTGTTTTTT.

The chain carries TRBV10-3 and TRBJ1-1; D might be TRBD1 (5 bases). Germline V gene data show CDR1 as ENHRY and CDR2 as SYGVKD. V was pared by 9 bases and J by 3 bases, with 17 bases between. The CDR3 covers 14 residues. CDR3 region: CAITPEARDTEAFF. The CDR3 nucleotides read TGTGCCATTACCCCTGAGGCCAGGGACACTGAAGCTTTCTTT.

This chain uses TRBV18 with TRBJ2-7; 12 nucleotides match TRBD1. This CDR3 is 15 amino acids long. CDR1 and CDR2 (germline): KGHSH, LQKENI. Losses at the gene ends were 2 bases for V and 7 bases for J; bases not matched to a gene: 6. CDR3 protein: CASSPKGQGAGEQYF. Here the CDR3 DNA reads TGTGCCAGCTCACCAAAGGGACAGGGGGCGGGGGAGCAGTACTTC.

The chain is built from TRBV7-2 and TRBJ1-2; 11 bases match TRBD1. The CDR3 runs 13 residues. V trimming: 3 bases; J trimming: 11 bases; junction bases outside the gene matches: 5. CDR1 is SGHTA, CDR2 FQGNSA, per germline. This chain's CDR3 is CASSFGDRGSYTF. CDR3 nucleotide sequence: TGTGCCAGCAGCTTCGGGGACAGGGGGTCATACACCTTC.

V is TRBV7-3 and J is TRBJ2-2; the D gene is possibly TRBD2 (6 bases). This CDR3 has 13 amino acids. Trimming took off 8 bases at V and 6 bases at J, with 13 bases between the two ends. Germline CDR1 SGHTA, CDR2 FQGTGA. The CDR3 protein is CASEYGGSGELFF. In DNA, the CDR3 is TGTGCCAGCGAATACGGGGGTTCCGGGGAGCTGTTTTTT. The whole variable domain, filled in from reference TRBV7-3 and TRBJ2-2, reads GAGVSQTPSNKVTEKGKYVELRCDPISGHTALYWYRQSLGQGPEFLIYFQGTGAADDSGLPNDRFFAVRPEGSVSTLKIQRTERGDSAVYLCASEYGGSGELFFGEGSRLTVL.

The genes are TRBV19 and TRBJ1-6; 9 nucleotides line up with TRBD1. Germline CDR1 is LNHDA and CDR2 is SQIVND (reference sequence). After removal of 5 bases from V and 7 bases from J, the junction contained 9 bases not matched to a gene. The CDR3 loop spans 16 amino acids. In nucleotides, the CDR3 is TGTGCCAGTAGTCGGGGGACAGGGACTTGGAATTCACCCCTCCACTTT. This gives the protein CASSRGTGTWNSPLHF.

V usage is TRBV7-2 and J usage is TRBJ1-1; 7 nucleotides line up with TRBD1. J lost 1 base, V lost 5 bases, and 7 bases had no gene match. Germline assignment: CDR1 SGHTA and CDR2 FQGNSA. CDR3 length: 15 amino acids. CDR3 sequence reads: CASSPRQGPNTEAFF. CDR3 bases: TGTGCCAGCAGCCCCCGACAGGGACCGAACACTGAAGCTTTCTTT.

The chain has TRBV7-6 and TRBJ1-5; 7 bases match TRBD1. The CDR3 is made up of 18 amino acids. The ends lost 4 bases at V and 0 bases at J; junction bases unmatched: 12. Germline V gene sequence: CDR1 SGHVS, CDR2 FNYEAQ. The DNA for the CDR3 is TGTGCCAGCAGCTCAGCGACAGGGATAGGGTATAGCAATCAGCCCCAGCATTTT. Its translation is CASSSATGIGYSNQPQHF.

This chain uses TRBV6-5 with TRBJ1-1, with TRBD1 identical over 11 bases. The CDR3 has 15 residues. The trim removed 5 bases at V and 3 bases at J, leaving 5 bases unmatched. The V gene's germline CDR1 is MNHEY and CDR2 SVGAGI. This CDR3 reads CASSGQGAGDTEAFF. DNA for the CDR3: TGTGCCAGCAGTGGACAGGGGGCTGGAGACACTGAAGCTTTCTTT.

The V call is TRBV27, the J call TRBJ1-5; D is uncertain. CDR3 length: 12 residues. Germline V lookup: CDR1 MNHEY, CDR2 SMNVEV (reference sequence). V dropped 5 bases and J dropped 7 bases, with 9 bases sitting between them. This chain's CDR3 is CASSTTRQPQHF. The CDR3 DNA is TGTGCCAGCAGTACAACACGACAGCCCCAGCATTTT.

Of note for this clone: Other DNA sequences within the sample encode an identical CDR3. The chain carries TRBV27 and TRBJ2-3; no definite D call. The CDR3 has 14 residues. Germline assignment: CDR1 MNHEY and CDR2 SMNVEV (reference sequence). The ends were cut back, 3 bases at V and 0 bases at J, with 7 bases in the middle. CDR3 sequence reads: CASSLLGSTDTQYF. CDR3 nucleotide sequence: TGTGCCAGCAGTTTGCTCGGGAGCACAGATACGCAGTATTTT.

The CDR3 protein is CASSPTRGTGVVVHGYTF. The CDR3 DNA reads as TGCGCCAGCAGCCCCACGCGGGGTACAGGGGTTGTTGTCCATGGCTACACCTTC. The V and J genes are TRBV4-3 and TRBJ1-2; 7 nucleotides match TRBD1. Looked up from germline, CDR1 is LGHNA and CDR2 is YSLEER. The CDR3 consists of 18 residues. The V and J ends lost 4 bases and 6 bases, in that order; junction bases with no gene match: 20.

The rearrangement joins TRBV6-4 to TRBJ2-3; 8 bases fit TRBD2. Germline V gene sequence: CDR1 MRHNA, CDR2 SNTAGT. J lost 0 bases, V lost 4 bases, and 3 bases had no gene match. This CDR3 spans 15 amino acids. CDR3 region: CASSASGGSTDTQYF. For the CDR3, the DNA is TGTGCCAGCAGTGCCAGCGGGGGAAGCACAGATACGCAGTATTTT.